This TCR beta chain was profiled in a study of tumor and adjacent non-tumor tissue in lung cancer. Whole-study context: Samples averaged approximately 3.9 million productive TCRbeta reads each.

Germline V gives CDR1 SGHAT, CDR2 FQDESV (reference sequence). This CDR3 contains 15 residues. Study-wide results and limits: Tumor TCR diversity, when higher, was linked to shorter survival. Compared with tumor, normal lung showed significantly lower TCR diversity.

Comments on this clonotype: Its matching antigen is unknown. The germline gene is not matched at one end of the junction; a read error may be the cause.

The template was RNA from unsorted bulk tissue. The normal lung tissue was taken more than 3 cm from the tumor edge. A modified ARM-PCR protocol with three rounds of nested PCR amplified TCRbeta. TCRdb re-derived calls from the multiplex PCR reads in MiXCR, one entry per CDR3 protein. The sample shows some 68,000 distinct CDR3 sequences, under 80% of them seen only once. The sequence came from a man aged 60 to 75 with non-small cell lung cancer. This chain connects TRBV11-1 to TRBJ2-1, with TRBD1 as a possible D gene (5 bases). Sequenced: distant non-tumor lung tissue. DNA of the CDR3: TGTGCCAGCAGCCCCACAAGAGTGTTGGACAATGAGCAGTTCTTT. Translated: CASSPTRVLDNEQFF.